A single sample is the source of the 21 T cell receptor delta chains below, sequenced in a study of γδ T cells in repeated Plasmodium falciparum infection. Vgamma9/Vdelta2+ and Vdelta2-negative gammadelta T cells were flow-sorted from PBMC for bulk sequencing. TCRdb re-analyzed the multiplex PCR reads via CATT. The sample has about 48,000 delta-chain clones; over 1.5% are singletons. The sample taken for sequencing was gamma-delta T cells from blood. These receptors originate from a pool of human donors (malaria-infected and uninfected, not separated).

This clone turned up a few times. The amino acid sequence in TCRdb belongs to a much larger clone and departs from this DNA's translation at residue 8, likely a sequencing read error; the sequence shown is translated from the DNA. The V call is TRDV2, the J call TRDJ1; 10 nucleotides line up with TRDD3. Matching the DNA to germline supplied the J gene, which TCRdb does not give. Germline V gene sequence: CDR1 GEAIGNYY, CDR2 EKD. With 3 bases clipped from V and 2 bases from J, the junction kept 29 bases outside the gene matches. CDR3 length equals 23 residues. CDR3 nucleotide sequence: TGTGCCTGTGACTCCCTTTTCCCTCCTACAGTGGGGGATACTCGAGCCTATACCGATAAACTCATCTTT. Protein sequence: CACDSLFPPTVGDTRAYTDKLIF.

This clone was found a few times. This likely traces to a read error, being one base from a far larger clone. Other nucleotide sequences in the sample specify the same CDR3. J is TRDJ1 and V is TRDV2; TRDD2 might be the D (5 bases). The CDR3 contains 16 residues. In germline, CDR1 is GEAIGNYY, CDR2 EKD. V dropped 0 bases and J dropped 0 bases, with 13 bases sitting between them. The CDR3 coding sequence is TGTGCCTGTGACACCTTGGGCGCCTACCACACCGATAAACTCATCTTT. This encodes CACDTLGAYHTDKLIF.

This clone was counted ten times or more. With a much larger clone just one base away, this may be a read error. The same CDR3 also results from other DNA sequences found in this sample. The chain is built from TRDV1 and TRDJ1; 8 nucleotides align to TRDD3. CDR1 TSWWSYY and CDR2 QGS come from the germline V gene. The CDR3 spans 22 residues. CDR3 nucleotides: TGTGCTCTTGAGGCCCCGCCGTCCCATACTGGGGGCCGACAACTGTACACCGATAAACTCATCTTC. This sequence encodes CALEAPPSHTGGRQLYTDKLIF.

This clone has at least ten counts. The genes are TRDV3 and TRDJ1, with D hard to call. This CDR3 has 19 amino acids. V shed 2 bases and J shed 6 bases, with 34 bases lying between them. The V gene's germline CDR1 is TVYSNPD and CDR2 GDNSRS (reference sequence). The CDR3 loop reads CAFQTSSPPFMLRSHKLIF. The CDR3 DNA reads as TGTGCCTTTCAAACCTCGTCCCCACCATTTATGCTACGGTCGCATAAACTCATCTTT.

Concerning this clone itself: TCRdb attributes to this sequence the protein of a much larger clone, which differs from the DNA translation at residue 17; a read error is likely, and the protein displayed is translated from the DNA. CDR3 sequence: CALGDPHVGYWGIRTDELIF. The DNA of the CDR3 is TGTGCTCTTGGAGACCCCCACGTCGGGTACTGGGGGATAAGAACCGATGAACTCATCTTT. The chain links TRDV1 to TRDJ1, with TRDD3 identical over 11 bases. The J gene was missing in TCRdb and was found by matching the end of the DNA to germline. Germline CDR1 TSWWSYY, CDR2 QGS. The CDR3 runs 20 residues.

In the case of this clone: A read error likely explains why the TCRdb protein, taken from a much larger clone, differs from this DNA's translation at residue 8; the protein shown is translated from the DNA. The DNA for the CDR3 is TGTGCTCTTGGGGAACGAAACCATAGAAGCCCAGTACTGGGGGAACCGCGCGATAAACTCATCTTT. Its translation: CALGERNHRSPVLGEPRDKLIF. This sequence joins TRDV1 and TRDJ1; 9 bases fit TRDD3. TCRdb offers no J gene call, so here the DNA was matched to germline to obtain one. V lost 1 base to trimming and J lost 4 bases; unmatched junction nucleotides: 25. Per germline, CDR1 TSWWSYY and CDR2 QGS. The CDR3 has 22 amino acids.

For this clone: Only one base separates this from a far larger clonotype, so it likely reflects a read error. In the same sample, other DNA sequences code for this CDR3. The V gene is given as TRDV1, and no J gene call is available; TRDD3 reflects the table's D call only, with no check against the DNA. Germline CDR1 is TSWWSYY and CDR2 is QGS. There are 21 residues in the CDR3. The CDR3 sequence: CALALIGATRTGGVPTKRLIF. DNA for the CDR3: TGTGCTCTTGCCTTAATAGGGGCTACCCGCACTGGGGGAGTACCCACAAAACGGCTCATCTTT.

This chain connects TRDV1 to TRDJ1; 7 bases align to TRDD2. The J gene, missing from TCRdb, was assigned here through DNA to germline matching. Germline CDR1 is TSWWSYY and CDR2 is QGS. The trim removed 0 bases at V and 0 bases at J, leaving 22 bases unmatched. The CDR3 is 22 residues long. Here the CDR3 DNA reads TGTGCTCTTGGGGAACTAGGACCTTCCTTAATCGGCTTAGACCCTTACACCGATAAACTCATCTTT. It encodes CALGELGPSLIGLDPYTDKLIF.

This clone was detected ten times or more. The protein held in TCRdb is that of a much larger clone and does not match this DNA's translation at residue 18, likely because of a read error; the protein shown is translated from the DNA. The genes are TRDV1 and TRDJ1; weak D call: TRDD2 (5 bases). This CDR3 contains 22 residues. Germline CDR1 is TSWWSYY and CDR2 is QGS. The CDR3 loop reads CALGEPYYVGPIPTPYTYKLIF. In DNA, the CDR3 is TGTGCTCTTGGGGAACCTTACTACGTGGGTCCCATCCCTACGCCATACACCTATAAACTCATCTTT.

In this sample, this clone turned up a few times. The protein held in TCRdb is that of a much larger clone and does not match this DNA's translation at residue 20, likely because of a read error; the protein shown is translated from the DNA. CDR3 sequence: CALGETTGLLWGIRYTDKLTF. In DNA form, the CDR3 reads TGTGCTCTTGGGGAAACCACCGGCCTTCTTTGGGGGATAAGGTACACCGATAAACTCACCTTT. No J gene was called, and the V gene is TRDV1; TRDD3 was called by the table and not checked on the DNA. Per the germline V gene, CDR1 is TSWWSYY and CDR2 is QGS. The CDR3 extends over 21 amino acids.

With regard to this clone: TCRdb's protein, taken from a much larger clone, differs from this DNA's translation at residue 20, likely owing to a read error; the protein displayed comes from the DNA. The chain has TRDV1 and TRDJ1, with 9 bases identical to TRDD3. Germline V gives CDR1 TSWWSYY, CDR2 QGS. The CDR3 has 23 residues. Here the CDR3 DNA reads TGTGCTCTTGGCCCATTACCCAGCCGCAAAGCCTACGAGCTGGGGATACGCGTCGATGAACTCATCTTT. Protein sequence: CALGPLPSRKAYELGIRVDELIF.

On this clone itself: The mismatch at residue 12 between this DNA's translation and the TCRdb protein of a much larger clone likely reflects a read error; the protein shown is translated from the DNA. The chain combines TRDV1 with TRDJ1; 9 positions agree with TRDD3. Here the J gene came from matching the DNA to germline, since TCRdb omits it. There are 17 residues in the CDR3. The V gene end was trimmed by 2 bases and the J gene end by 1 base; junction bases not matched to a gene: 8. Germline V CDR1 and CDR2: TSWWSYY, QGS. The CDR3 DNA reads TGTGCTCTTGGGGAATGGTGTGCTGGGGGATCCACCGATAAACTCATCTTT. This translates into CALGEWCAGGSTDKLIF.

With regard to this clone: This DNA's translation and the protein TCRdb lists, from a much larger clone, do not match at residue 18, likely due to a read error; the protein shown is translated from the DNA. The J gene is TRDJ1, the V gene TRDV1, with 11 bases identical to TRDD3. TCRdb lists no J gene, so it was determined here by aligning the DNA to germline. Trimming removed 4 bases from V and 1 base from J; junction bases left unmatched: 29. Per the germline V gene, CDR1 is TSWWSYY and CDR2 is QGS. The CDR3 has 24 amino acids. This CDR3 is CALGVCSYATRNWGITGLTDKLIF. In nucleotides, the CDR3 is TGTGCTCTTGGGGTTTGTTCCTACGCTACGAGAAACTGGGGGATAACAGGACTCACCGATAAACTCATCTTT.

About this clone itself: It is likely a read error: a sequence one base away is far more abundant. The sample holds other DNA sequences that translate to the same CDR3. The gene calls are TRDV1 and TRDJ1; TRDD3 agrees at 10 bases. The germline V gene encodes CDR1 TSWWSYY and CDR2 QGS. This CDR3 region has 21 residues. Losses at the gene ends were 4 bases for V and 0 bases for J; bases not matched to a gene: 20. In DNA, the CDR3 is TGTGCTCTTGGGGTCCCTAACTGGGGGATTCCCTCCGTCGGGTACACCGATAAACTCATCTTT. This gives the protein CALGVPNWGIPSVGYTDKLIF.

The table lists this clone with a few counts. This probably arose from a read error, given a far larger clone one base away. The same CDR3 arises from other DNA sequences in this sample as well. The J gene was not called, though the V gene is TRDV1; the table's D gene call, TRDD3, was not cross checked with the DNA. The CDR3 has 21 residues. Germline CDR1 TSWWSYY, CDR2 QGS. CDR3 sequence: CALGEPTATWGIRAYTDKLIF. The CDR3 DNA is TGTGCTCTTGGGGAACCCACCGCAACCTGGGGGATACGGGCCTACACCGATAAGCTCATCTTT.

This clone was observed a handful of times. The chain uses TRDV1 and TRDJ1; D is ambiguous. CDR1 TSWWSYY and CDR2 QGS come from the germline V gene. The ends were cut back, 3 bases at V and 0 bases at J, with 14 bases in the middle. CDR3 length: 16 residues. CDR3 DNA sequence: TGTGCTCTTGGGGACACGGGTGCCTGGTACACCGATAAACTCATCTTT. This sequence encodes CALGDTGAWYTDKLIF.

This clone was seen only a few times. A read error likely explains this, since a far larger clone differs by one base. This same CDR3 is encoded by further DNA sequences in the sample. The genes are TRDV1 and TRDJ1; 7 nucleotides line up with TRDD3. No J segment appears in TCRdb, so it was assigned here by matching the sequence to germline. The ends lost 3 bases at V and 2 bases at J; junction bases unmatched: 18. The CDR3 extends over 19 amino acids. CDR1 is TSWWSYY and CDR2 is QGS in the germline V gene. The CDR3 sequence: CALGDSTAGGPFTTDKLIF. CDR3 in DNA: TGTGCTCTTGGGGATTCTACGGCTGGGGGGCCTTTCACAACCGATAAACTCATCTTT.

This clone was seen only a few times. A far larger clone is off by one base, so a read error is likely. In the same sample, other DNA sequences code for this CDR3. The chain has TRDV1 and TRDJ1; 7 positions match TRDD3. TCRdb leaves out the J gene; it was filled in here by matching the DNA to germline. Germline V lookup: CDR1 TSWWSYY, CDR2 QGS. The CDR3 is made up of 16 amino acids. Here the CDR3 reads CALGGPGGNFPHKLIF. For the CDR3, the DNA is TGTGCCCTTGGGGGACCGGGCGGGAACTTCCCCCATAAACTCATCTTT.

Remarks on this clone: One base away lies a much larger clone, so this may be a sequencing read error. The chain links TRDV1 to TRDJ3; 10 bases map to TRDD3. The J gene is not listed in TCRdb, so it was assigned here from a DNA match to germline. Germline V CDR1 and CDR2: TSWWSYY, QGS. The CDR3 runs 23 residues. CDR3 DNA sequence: TGTGCTCTTGGGGAACGGGGGGATACGTTATGGATTAAAAGCTCCTGGGACACCAGACAGATGTTTTTC. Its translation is CALGERGDTLWIKSSWDTRQMFF.

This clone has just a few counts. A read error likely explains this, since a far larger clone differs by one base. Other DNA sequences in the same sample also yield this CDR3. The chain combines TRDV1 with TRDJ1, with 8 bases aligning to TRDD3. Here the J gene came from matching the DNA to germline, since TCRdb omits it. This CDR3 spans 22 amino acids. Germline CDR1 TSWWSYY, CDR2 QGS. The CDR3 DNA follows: TGTGCTCTTGGGGAGCCCAATACAGCTCGGATACTGGGGGTCCTCCTGCCCGACAAACTCATCTTT. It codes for CALGEPNTARILGVLLPDKLIF.

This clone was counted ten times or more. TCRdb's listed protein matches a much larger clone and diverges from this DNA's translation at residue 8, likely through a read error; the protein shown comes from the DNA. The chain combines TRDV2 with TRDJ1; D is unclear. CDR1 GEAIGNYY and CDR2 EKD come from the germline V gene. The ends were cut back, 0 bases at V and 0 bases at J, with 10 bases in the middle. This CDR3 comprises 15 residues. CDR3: CACDTVDPDTDKLIF. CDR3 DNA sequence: TGTGCCTGTGACACCGTGGACCCTGACACCGATAAACTCATCTTT.